This T cell receptor (beta chain) came from a study of T-cell memory formation after mild COVID-19. The study, taken as a whole, reports: A second wave of clones peaked on day 37, and their SARS-CoV-2 specificity went unconfirmed. Clones that contracted from day 15 to 85 were balanced CD4/CD8, while later expanders leaned CD4+.

Each CDR3 protein is one row after TCRdb ran MiXCR on the 5' RACE reads. The table includes approximately 430,000 distinct CDR3 sequences, 20% to 30% detected once. Germline CDR1 and CDR2: KGHSH and LQKENI. CDR3 length equals 13 residues. V was shortened by 0 bases and J by 10 bases, with 7 bases between the two germline ends. As concerns this clonotype: What it binds is not known.

The chain uses TRBV18 and TRBJ1-6; D ambiguous. The TCR comes from an adult woman who had mild COVID-19 (a few samples of this study predate the infection). Cell type and time point are not known. The sequencing input was PBMCs or a T cell subset sorted from them (not recorded which). This CDR3 reads CASSPPNESPLHF. The CDR3 DNA reads as TGTGCCAGCTCACCACCGAACGAATCACCCCTCCACTTT.